The entry below describes one T cell receptor beta chain. The antigen remains undetermined. This entry belongs to a study of T-cell memory formation after mild COVID-19. TCRalpha and TCRbeta libraries used 5'RACE with constant-segment primers and UMIs. TCRdb ran MiXCR on the 5' RACE reads and lists one entry per CDR3 protein. The data contain 450,000 or so distinct CDR3 sequences, around 27% of them singletons. V was shortened by 2 bases and J by 5 bases, with 9 bases between the two germline ends. The CDR3 length is 13 residues. Whole-study findings and limits: There was a balanced CD4/CD8 profile in clones contracting day 15 to 85, and later expanders leaned CD4+. Still unconfirmed is whether the second-wave clones peaking on day 37 recognized SARS-CoV-2. The pre-infection memory compartment contained some responding clones, suggesting cross-reactive memory joined.

The J gene is TRBJ1-1, the V gene TRBV12-3 or TRBV12-4; D not certain. The sequence was collected from an adult woman who had mild COVID-19 (a few samples of this study predate the infection). Cell type and time point are not known. Material for sequencing was PBMCs or a T cell subset sorted from them (not recorded which). DNA of the CDR3: TGTGCCAGCAGTTTAAACCCGGCGACTGAAGCTTTCTTT. Amino acids: CASSLNPATEAFF.